The 30 T cell receptor beta chains below all came from one sample that was sequenced in a study of blood T cell repertoires in COVID-19. Profiling relied on immunoSEQ multiplex PCR, and the TCRdb table lists in-frame clones only, not all of them. The sample includes roughly 250,000 clones, 70% to 90% of them seen just once. Sequencing input: PBMCs or T cells enriched from blood (not recorded which). These receptors all stem from a man aged 45-65 years who had been exposed to COVID-19.

The chain carries TRBV11-2 and TRBJ2-1; 8 bases map to TRBD2. This CDR3 contains 16 residues. The trim removed 5 bases at V and 10 bases at J, leaving 16 bases unmatched. Germline V gives CDR1 SGHAT, CDR2 FQNNGV. The CDR3 region has the DNA TGTGCCAGCAGCGCCAACTCTAAAACTAGCGGCGTCGAGCAGTTCTTC. It codes for CASSANSKTSGVEQFF. Using reference TRBV11-2 and TRBJ2-1 for the parts outside the CDR3, the full variable domain is EAGVAQSPRYKIIEKRQSVAFWCNPISGHATLYWYQQILGQGPKLLIQFQNNGVVDDSQLPKDRFSAERLKGVDSTLKIQPAKLEDSAVYLCASSANSKTSGVEQFFGPGTRLTVL.

The chain is built from TRBV27 and TRBJ1-5; TRBD1 aligns across 10 bases. The germline CDR1 and CDR2 sequences are MNHEY and SMNVEV (reference sequence). The CDR3 covers 16 residues. V lost 5 bases and J lost 3; bases outside the gene matches: 7. The CDR3 nucleotides read TGTGCCAGCAGTAAATGGGACAGGGGCGACAATCAGCCCCAGCATTTT. Encoded protein: CASSKWDRGDNQPQHF.

This chain connects TRBV4-1 to TRBJ2-1; D not certain. The CDR3 totals 13 residues. The V end was cut by 1 base, the J end by 3 bases, with 4 bases between. Germline assignment: CDR1 MGHRA and CDR2 YSYEKL. Here the CDR3 DNA reads TGCGCCAGCAGCCAAGCCCTCTACAATGAGCAGTTCTTC. Protein product: CASSQALYNEQFF.

This clone was found a few times. The V and J genes are TRBV7-8 and TRBJ1-1, with a tentative D call TRBD1 (5 bases). V lost 5 bases and J lost 3, with 10 bases in between. Germline V CDR1 and CDR2: SGHVS, FQNEAQ. This CDR3 contains 13 residues. CDR3 amino acids: CASSKTVHTEAFF. The DNA for the CDR3 is TGTGCCAGCAGCAAGACAGTCCACACTGAAGCTTTCTTT.

V usage is TRBV2 and J usage is TRBJ1-6; D not certain. Germline values: CDR1 SNHLY, CDR2 FYNNEI. Trimming shortened V by 6 bases and J by 7 bases, and 13 bases separated the two germline ends. This CDR3 comprises 14 residues. CDR3 DNA sequence: TGTGCCAGCAGCGGAACAGTTAGGAATTCACCCCTCCACTTT. Its protein product is CASSGTVRNSPLHF. The variable domain in full, completed from reference TRBV2 and TRBJ1-6, reads EPEVTQTPSHQVTQMGQEVILRCVPISNHLYFYWYRQILGQKVEFLVSFYNNEISEKSEIFDDQFSVERPDGSNFTLKIRSTKLEDSAMYFCASSGTVRNSPLHFGNGTRLTVT.

The CDR3 DNA reads as TGTGCCATCAGTGAGAGCGGGGGATCCTATGGCTACACCTTC. This encodes CAISESGGSYGYTF. The rearrangement joins TRBV10-3 to TRBJ1-2; possible D gene TRBD1, 5 bases. Trimming pared 2 bases from V and 4 bases from J, leaving 11 bases between. Germline CDR1 reads ENHRY; CDR2 reads SYGVKD. This CDR3 contains 14 residues.

The chain recombines TRBV7-2 with TRBJ1-5, with D hard to call. Trimming removed 4 bases from V and 1 base from J, with 11 bases in between. Germline V CDR1 and CDR2: SGHTA, FQGNSA. The CDR3 is made up of 15 amino acids. CDR3 loop: CASSWGTGSNQPQHF. CDR3 coding DNA: TGTGCCAGCAGCTGGGGAACGGGGAGCAATCAGCCCCAGCATTTT.

V is TRBV2 and J is TRBJ1-1; no clear D gene. Trimming took 4 bases from V and 6 from J, leaving 6 bases between them. Germline V gives CDR1 SNHLY, CDR2 FYNNEI. The CDR3 has 11 amino acids. The CDR3 coding sequence is TGTGCCAGCAGTGTGAGGCCTGAAGCTTTCTTT. The encoded protein is CASSVRPEAFF.

The chain uses TRBV7-2 and TRBJ1-1; 9 nucleotides align to TRBD1. V was pared by 5 bases and J by 0 bases, with 10 bases of the junction left unmatched. The CDR3 sequence is 17 residues long. Per germline, CDR1 SGHTA and CDR2 FQGNSA. CDR3 sequence reads: CASSPRQGVYMNTEAFF. The CDR3 nucleotides are TGTGCCAGCAGCCCGCGACAGGGGGTATACATGAACACTGAAGCTTTCTTT.

This clone was detected only once. V gene TRBV4-2 combines with J gene TRBJ2-1; tentatively, D is TRBD2 (6 bases). The CDR3 loop spans 15 amino acids. CDR1 is LGHNA and CDR2 is YNFKEQ in the germline V gene. The V end was cut by 0 bases, the J end by 5 bases, with 11 bases between. For the CDR3, the DNA is TGTGCCAGCAGCCAAGATGAGTGGGGGGACAATGAGCAGTTCTTC. Its translation: CASSQDEWGDNEQFF.

This clone was counted a single time. The CDR3 region is CSAGGFSTDTQYF. The CDR3 DNA sequence: TGCAGCGCCGGGGGGTTTAGCACAGATACGCAGTATTTT. This chain uses TRBV29-1 with TRBJ2-3; 7 nucleotides match TRBD2. This CDR3 is built from 13 residues. Germline CDR1 reads SQVTM; CDR2 reads ANQGSEA. J lost 0 bases, V lost 7 bases, and 4 bases had no gene match.

The rearrangement links TRBV12-5 to TRBJ2-5, with no clear D. Trimming cost V 0 bases and J 4 bases, with 3 bases left between them. Germline loops: CDR1 LGHNT, CDR2 FRNRAP. CDR3 length: 12 amino acids. Here the CDR3 reads CASGLVLETQYF. CDR3 coding DNA: TGTGCTAGTGGTTTGGTACTAGAGACCCAGTACTTC.

V gene TRBV5-4 combines with J gene TRBJ2-5; 9 positions match TRBD2. V dropped 3 bases and J dropped 8; count of bases not matched to a gene: 11. The CDR3 totals 15 residues. Germline assignment: CDR1 SGHNT and CDR2 YYREEE (reference sequence). CDR3 nucleotides: TGTGCCAGCAGCTCCGCAATAGCGGGAGTGGATACCCAGTACTTC. Translated, it gives CASSSAIAGVDTQYF.

This clone was observed a handful of times. This chain links TRBV7-2 with TRBJ2-2, with 7 bases lining up with TRBD1. In germline, CDR1 is SGHTA, CDR2 FQGNSA. The CDR3 is 16 residues long. V lost 2 bases and J lost 1; bases outside the gene matches: 4. The CDR3 DNA reads TGTGCCAGCAGCTTATTTTCAGGGGGGAACACCGGGGAGCTGTTTTTT. Translation: CASSLFSGGNTGELFF.

The genes are TRBV28 and TRBJ1-1, with D hard to call. The CDR3 spans 13 residues. Germline CDR1 and CDR2: MDHEN and SYDVKM. The ends were cut back, 6 bases at V and 11 bases at J, with 19 bases in the middle. The CDR3 nucleotides read TGTGCCAGCAGACTGACATCCTCCGAACTCGCTTTCTTT. Protein sequence: CASRLTSSELAFF.

The CDR3 coding sequence is TGCGCCAGCAGCCAAACCGGGACAGGGAAAGAGACCCAGTACTTC. Amino acids: CASSQTGTGKETQYF. The J gene is TRBJ2-5, the V gene TRBV4-1; 9 positions match TRBD1. Germline values: CDR1 MGHRA, CDR2 YSYEKL. CDR3 size: 15 residues. J gave up 3 bases and V 2 bases, and 4 bases lay outside the gene matches.

The rearrangement joins TRBV5-1 to TRBJ2-7, with 7 bases identical to TRBD2. CDR3 length equals 13 residues. The V and J ends lost 0 bases and 9 bases, in that order; junction bases with no gene match: 6. Germline V gene data show CDR1 as SGHRS and CDR2 as YFSETQ. The CDR3 reads CASSLAGLAAQYF. CDR3 DNA sequence: TGCGCCAGCAGCTTGGCCGGTCTAGCGGCGCAGTACTTC.

The chain uses TRBV9 and TRBJ2-1; 10 positions match TRBD2. The CDR3 spans 15 residues. The V gene's germline CDR1 is SGDLS and CDR2 YYNGEE. Trimming cost V 3 bases and J 5 bases; bases outside gene matches: 5. CDR3 amino acids: CASSEGLATNNEQFF. The CDR3 DNA reads TGTGCCAGCAGCGAGGGACTAGCGACCAACAATGAGCAGTTCTTC.

J is TRBJ1-1 and V is TRBV11-3, with unresolved D. Trimming removed 5 bases at V and 1 base at J, with 8 bases between. This CDR3 has 13 amino acids. CDR1 SGHNT and CDR2 YENEEA come from the germline V gene. CDR3 DNA: TGTGCCAGCAGCCTCAGAAGGAACACTGAAGCTTTCTTT. Translation: CASSLRRNTEAFF.

The chain uses TRBV30 and TRBJ1-2; maybe TRBD1 (6 bases). This CDR3 has 13 residues. V was cut by 2 bases and J by 5 bases, with 12 bases left in between. Looked up from germline, CDR1 is GTSNPN and CDR2 is SVGIG (reference sequence). CDR3 loop: CAWSLQGWYGYTF. In nucleotides, the CDR3 is TGTGCCTGGAGTTTACAGGGTTGGTATGGCTACACCTTC.

The gene calls are TRBV5-1 and TRBJ2-7, with 8 bases matching TRBD2. This CDR3 is built from 14 residues. Germline CDR1 is SGHRS and CDR2 is YFSETQ. With V trimmed by 1 base and J by 5 bases, 5 bases remained unmatched. The CDR3 region is CASSLSGSHNEQYV. CDR3 in DNA: TGCGCCAGCAGCTTGAGCGGGAGCCACAACGAGCAGTACGTC.

Regarding this clone: A read error may produce the germline difference seen at one junction end. The chain combines TRBV7-7 with TRBJ2-1; 12 bases are a match to TRBD2. The CDR3 consists of 15 residues. Germline V gene sequence: CDR1 SSHAT, CDR2 FNYEAQ (reference sequence). The CDR3 protein is CASSPGLAGNNEQFF. The CDR3, as DNA: TGTGCTAGCAGCCCAGGACTAGCGGGGAACAATGAGCAGTTCTTC. Together with reference TRBV7-7 and TRBJ2-1, the CDR3 gives the full variable domain: GAGVSQSPRYKVTKRGQDVTLRCDPISSHATLYWYQQALGQGPEFLTYFNYEAQPDKSGLPSDRFSAERPEGSISTLTIQRTEQRDSAMYRCASSPGLAGNNEQFFGPGTRLTVL.

This chain uses TRBV5-1 with TRBJ1-1; no definite D call. The CDR3 has 14 residues. Germline values: CDR1 SGHRS, CDR2 YFSETQ. V lost 0 bases to trimming and J lost 2 bases, with 8 bases between them. DNA of the CDR3: TGCGCCAGCAGCTTGGTGCAGGCCAACACTGAAGCTTTCTTT. It translates to CASSLVQANTEAFF.

The J gene is TRBJ2-1, the V gene TRBV9; 7 bases fit TRBD2. This CDR3 has 15 amino acids. The V gene's germline CDR1 is SGDLS and CDR2 YYNGEE. The V segment lost 0 bases and the J segment 2 bases; nucleotides outside the gene matches: 2. CDR3 sequence: CASSVVGTTYNEQFF. For the CDR3, the DNA is TGTGCCAGCAGCGTAGTTGGGACTACCTACAATGAGCAGTTCTTC.

This chain joins TRBV7-9 and TRBJ1-1, with a tentative D call TRBD1 (5 bases). The CDR3 contains 15 residues. Germline V gene lookup returns CDR1 SEHNR and CDR2 FQNEAQ (reference sequence). The V end lost 5 bases, the J end lost 5 bases, and 18 bases lay between the germline ends. The CDR3 DNA follows: TGTGCCAGCAGCCCCATGGGCGGGGGGGATACTGAAGCTTTCTTT. Translation gives CASSPMGGGDTEAFF. Based on the CDR3 plus reference TRBV7-9 and TRBJ1-1, the full variable domain is DTGVSQNPRHKITKRGQNVTFRCDPISEHNRLYWYRQTLGQGPEFLTYFQNEAQLEKSRLLSDRFSAERPKGSFSTLEIQRTEQGDSAMYLCASSPMGGGDTEAFFGQGTRLTVV.

This chain links TRBV7-8 with TRBJ1-1, with D unresolved. The CDR3 runs 11 residues. Germline CDR1 reads SGHVS; CDR2 reads FQNEAQ. Trimming cost V 5 bases and J 3 bases, with 4 bases left between them. The CDR3 here is CASSPDTEAFF. The CDR3 nucleotides are TGTGCCAGCAGCCCCGACACTGAAGCTTTCTTT.

V usage is TRBV6-2 or TRBV6-3 and J usage is TRBJ1-1; 10 bases are shared with TRBD1. J gave up 6 bases and V 0 bases, and 7 bases lay outside the gene matches. The germline gives CDR1 MNHEY, CDR2 SVGEGT. This CDR3 has 16 residues. The CDR3: CASSYSGTGDWAEAFF. The CDR3 DNA reads TGTGCCAGCAGTTACTCTGGGACAGGGGATTGGGCTGAAGCTTTCTTT.

This chain links TRBV23-1 with TRBJ1-5; D is ambiguous. TRBV23-1 falls under the ORF class, with uncertain function. Trimming left V 10 bases short and J 4 bases short, with 8 bases between. CDR3 length: 11 amino acids. CDR3 bases: TGCGCCACAGCGGGTAATCAGCCCCAGCATTTT. Translation gives CATAGNQPQHF.

The chain joins TRBV28 to TRBJ1-2, with 10 nucleotides matching TRBD1. Germline loops: CDR1 MDHEN, CDR2 SYDVKM. Germline trimming cut 6 bases from V and 1 base from J; bases unmatched to any gene: 2. The CDR3 sequence is 14 residues long. CDR3 sequence reads: CASRGQGVNYGYTF. The CDR3 DNA reads TGTGCCAGCAGAGGACAGGGGGTTAACTATGGCTACACCTTC.

This chain links TRBV29-1 with TRBJ2-3, with 12 bases aligning to TRBD2. The V and J ends lost 6 bases and 5 bases, in that order; junction bases with no gene match: 9. The germline V gene has CDR1 SQVTM and CDR2 ANQGSEA. This CDR3 is built from 15 residues. The chain's CDR3 is CSVETSGSFGDTQYF. The CDR3 DNA follows: TGCAGCGTAGAGACTAGCGGGAGCTTTGGAGATACGCAGTATTTT.